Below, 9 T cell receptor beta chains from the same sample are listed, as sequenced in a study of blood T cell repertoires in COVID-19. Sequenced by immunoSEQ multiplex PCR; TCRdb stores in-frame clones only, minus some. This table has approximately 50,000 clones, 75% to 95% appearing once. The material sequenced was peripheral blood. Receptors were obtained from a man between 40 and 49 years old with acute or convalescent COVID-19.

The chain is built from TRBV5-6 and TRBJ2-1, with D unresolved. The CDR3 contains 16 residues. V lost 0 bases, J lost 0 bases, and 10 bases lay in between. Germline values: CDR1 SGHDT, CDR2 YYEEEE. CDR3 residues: CASSLGRISSYNEQFF. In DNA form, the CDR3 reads TGTGCCAGCAGCTTGGGGAGAATTAGCTCCTACAATGAGCAGTTCTTC.

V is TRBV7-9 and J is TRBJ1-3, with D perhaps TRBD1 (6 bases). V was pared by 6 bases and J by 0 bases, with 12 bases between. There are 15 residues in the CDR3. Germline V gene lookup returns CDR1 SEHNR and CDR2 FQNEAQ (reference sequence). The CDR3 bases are TGTGCCAGCAGTCGAGGGGACAACTCTGGAAACACCATATATTTT. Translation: CASSRGDNSGNTIYF.

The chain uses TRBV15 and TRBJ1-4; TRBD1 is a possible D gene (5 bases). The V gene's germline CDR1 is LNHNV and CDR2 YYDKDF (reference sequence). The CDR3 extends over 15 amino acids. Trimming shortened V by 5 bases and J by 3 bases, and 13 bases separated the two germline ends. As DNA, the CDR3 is TGTGCCACCAGCCATCAGGGTGACGCTAATGAAAAACTGTTTTTT. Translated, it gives CATSHQGDANEKLFF. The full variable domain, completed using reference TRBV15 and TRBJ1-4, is DAMVIQNPRYQVTQFGKPVTLSCSQTLNHNVMYWYQQKSSQAPKLLFHYYDKDFNNEADTPDNFQSRRPNTSFCFLDIRSPGLGDTAMYLCATSHQGDANEKLFFGSGTQLSVL.

The CDR3 DNA sequence: TGTGCCAGCAGCGCAGGCTTGAGGGAAGGCGGCACTGAAGCTTTCTTT. It translates to CASSAGLREGGTEAFF. V is TRBV9 and J is TRBJ1-1; no definite D call. This CDR3 region has 16 residues. Germline assignment: CDR1 SGDLS and CDR2 YYNGEE. V was pared by 3 bases and J by 4 bases, with 19 bases between.

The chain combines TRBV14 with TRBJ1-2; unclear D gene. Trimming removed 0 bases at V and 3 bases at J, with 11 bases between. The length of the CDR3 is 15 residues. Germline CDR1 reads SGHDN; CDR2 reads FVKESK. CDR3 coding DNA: TGTGCCAGCAGCCAAGAGGTGCTGTCGGACTATGGCTACACCTTC. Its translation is CASSQEVLSDYGYTF.

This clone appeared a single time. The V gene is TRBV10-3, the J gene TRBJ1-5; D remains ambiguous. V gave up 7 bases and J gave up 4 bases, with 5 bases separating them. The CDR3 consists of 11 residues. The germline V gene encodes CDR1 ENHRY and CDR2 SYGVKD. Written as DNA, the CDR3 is TGTGCCATCATTGTAAATCAGCCCCAGCATTTT. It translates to CAIIVNQPQHF.

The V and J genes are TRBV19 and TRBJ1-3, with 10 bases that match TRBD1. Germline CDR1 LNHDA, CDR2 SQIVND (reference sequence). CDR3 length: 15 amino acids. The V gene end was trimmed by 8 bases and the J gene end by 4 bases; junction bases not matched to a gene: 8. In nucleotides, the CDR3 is TGTGCCAGTGCTAGACAGGGGGCATCCGGAAACACCATATATTTT. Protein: CASARQGASGNTIYF.

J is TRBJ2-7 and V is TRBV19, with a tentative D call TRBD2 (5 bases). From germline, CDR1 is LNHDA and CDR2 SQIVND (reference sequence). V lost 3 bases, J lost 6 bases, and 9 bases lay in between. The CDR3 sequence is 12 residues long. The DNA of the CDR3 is TGTGCCAGTAGTATGTTGGGGAGCGAGCAGTACTTC. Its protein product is CASSMLGSEQYF.

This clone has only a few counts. The CDR3 DNA is TGCGCCAGCAGCTTGGTAGTCACGAACACTGAAGCTTTCTTT. It codes for CASSLVVTNTEAFF. The V and J genes are TRBV5-1 and TRBJ1-1; no definite D call. Germline-derived CDR1 and CDR2 are SGHRS and YFSETQ. V lost 0 bases, J lost 1 base, and 7 bases lay in between. The CDR3 has 14 residues. The full variable domain, with the rest looked up from reference TRBV5-1 and TRBJ1-1, is KAGVTQTPRYLIKTRGQQVTLSCSPISGHRSVSWYQQTPGQGLQFLFEYFSETQRNKGNFPGRFSGRQFSNSRSEMNVSTLELGDSALYLCASSLVVTNTEAFFGQGTRLTVV.